This section outlines one T cell receptor beta chain sequence together with its context. Its antigen is still unknown. No much larger clone exists at a distance of one base, and base qualities are not known. Library method: PCR. Sequencing was carried out with an Illumina HiSeq 2500. TCR libraries were prepared with molecular barcoding, using unique molecular identifiers to normalize TCRbeta repertoire quantification. The public reads were run again by TCRdb, first through fastp at Q25 and then through MiXCR, and only productive beta chains were kept. Entries are consolidated by CDR3 protein sequence, retaining the most common genes and DNA. Counted in this sample were some 200,000 distinct CDR3 sequences; roughly 8.1% of them appeared once. The ten biggest clones cover 35% to 40% of the sample. The treatment or condition label here, explained by the study, means: allogeneic hematopoietic cell transplantation with graft depleted of TCRalphabeta T cells and CD19 B cells. The children who served as transplant recipients had been given grafts of TCRalphabeta/CD19-depleted allogeneic hematopoietic cells.

The germline V gene supplies CDR1 SGHTA and CDR2 FQGTGA. The cysteine opens and the phenylalanine closes a CDR3 of 15 amino acids. Just CDR3 DNA is preserved here, 45 bases in frame from base 1. The junction shows trimming of 3 bases on V and 8 bases on J, and the gene matches do not reach 9 bases of it. This sample was included in a study of T-cell reconstitution after alpha-beta-depleted transplantation in children (dated by TCRdb to 2016 to 2017). Looking at the study overall: The study quantitatively tracked T-cell immune reconstitution after TCRalphabeta/CD19-depleted allogeneic hematopoietic cell transplantation in children using TCR repertoire profiling. The investigation overall reported the following: In some patients, the high TCRbeta diversity seen at day 60 was put down to recipient T cells and intrathymic progenitors that had survived conditioning. The apparently early recovery of alphabetaT-cell counts about two months after transplant reportedly depended on only several hundred rapidly expanded clones that came from non-depleted graft cells. The frequencies of hyperexpanded clones fell over the following months, and after one year, T-cell counts and TCRbeta diversity were mostly attributed to newly produced T cells.

Sequenced here: PBMCs, mostly from graft donor cells, sampled 360 days after TCRalphabeta/CD19-depleted stem cell transplant. The chain couples TRBV7-3 to TRBJ2-1; TRBD2 aligns with 8 central bases. This clonotype originated in a male patient between 2 and 10 years old who had a stem cell transplant for acute myeloid leukemia, so the T cells may come from the graft donor. The nucleotide sequence is given as TGTGCCAGCAGCTTTTCTTCTAGCGGGTGGGATGAGCAGTTCTTC. Translation gives CASSFSSSGWDEQFF.